Listed here are 22 T cell receptor beta chains from one sample, sequenced in a study of T cell clonality in common variable immunodeficiency. TCRdb keeps only in-frame clones here, not all; method: immunoSEQ multiplex PCR. The sample yields 42,000 or so clones, without any singletons. What was sequenced was peripheral blood mononuclear cells. The receptors stem from a person aged 18 to 70 in good health.

This clone was counted at least ten times. The read comes to an end 3 residues before the CDR3 does, leaving the germline J gene to fill in the end. V and J are TRBV7-8 and TRBJ2-5; D might be TRBD1 (5 bases). The germline V gene encodes CDR1 SGHVS and CDR2 FQNEAQ. Between the trimmed V and J ends, which lost 5 bases and 3 bases, there was a span of 13 bases. This CDR3 contains 14 residues. The sequenced part of the CDR3 DNA is TGTGCCAGCAGCCTGACAGTCATGAAAGAGACC. Translated, it gives CASSLTVMKET. In full, the CDR3 is CASSLTVMKETQYF.

The table lists this clone with many counts. The read ends 3 residues before the CDR3 terminus; that terminus is restored from the germline J gene. The chain carries TRBV19 and TRBJ2-2; TRBD1 agrees at 8 bases. The CDR3 totals 15 residues. CDR1 is LNHDA and CDR2 is SQIVND in the germline V gene (reference sequence). The V and J ends lost 4 bases and 7 bases, in that order; junction bases with no gene match: 8. The sequenced part of the CDR3 DNA is TGTGCCAGTAGTAAAAGAGGACAGGGAGGCGGGGAG. This codes for CASSKRGQGGGE. The whole CDR3 region reads CASSKRGQGGGELFF.

Many counts were recorded for this clone. A read error may account for a junction end that differs from germline. Read coverage stops 3 residues before the CDR3 terminus; the germline J gene supplies the remainder. This rearrangement joins TRBV5-1 to TRBJ2-2; D possibly corresponds to TRBD1 (5 bases). The CDR3 runs to 16 residues. In germline, CDR1 is SGHRS, CDR2 YFSETQ. CDR3 region: CASRVGATSNTRELFF. The sequenced part of the CDR3 DNA is TGCGCCAGCAGGGTTGGGGCGACCTCGAACACCAGGGAG.

With respect to this clone: The same CDR3 also results from other DNA sequences found in this sample. Incomplete CDR3 DNA: TGTGCCAGCAGTGGGCGACAGGGGAACACC. Its translation is CASSGRQGNT. The complete CDR3 sequence is CASSGRQGNTIYF. J is TRBJ1-3 and V is TRBV6-1; 8 nucleotides agree with TRBD1. The CDR3 extends 3 residues past the end of the read, so its final part is completed from the germline J gene. CDR3 length: 13 amino acids. The junction had 3 bases not matched to a gene; V was cut back by 4 bases and J by 7 bases. CDR1 is MNHNS and CDR2 is SASEGT in the germline V gene.

This clone was detected ten times or more. The read finishes 3 residues shy of the CDR3 end, and the germline J gene is used to complete it. The rearrangement links TRBV9 to TRBJ1-1; no reliable D call. V lost 3 bases to trimming and J lost 6 bases, with 15 bases between them. Germline V lookup: CDR1 SGDLS, CDR2 YYNGEE. This CDR3 spans 14 amino acids. The CDR3 spells CASSASESAAEAFF. The CDR3 DNA, read in part, is TGTGCCAGCAGCGCCTCGGAGAGCGCAGCTGAA.

At least ten counts were recorded for this clone. CDR3 bases read: TGCGCCAGCAGAGGGACAGGGGGTGCAGATACG. Translation: CASRGTGGADT. In full, the CDR3 reads CASRGTGGADTQYF. J is TRBJ2-3 and V is TRBV5-1; 11 bases are a match to TRBD1. The observed sequence ends 3 residues before the CDR3 terminus, with the missing tail filled in from the germline J gene. There are 14 residues in the CDR3. V shed 5 bases and J 4 bases; nucleotides not matched to a gene: 3. Germline values: CDR1 SGHRS, CDR2 YFSETQ. Together with reference TRBV5-1 and TRBJ2-3, the CDR3 gives the full variable domain: KAGVTQTPRYLIKTRGQQVTLSCSPISGHRSVSWYQQTPGQGLQFLFEYFSETQRNKGNFPGRFSGRQFSNSRSEMNVSTLELGDSALYLCASRGTGGADTQYFGPGTRLTVL.

This clone was observed at least ten times. Sequencing ends 3 residues short of the CDR3 end; the germline J gene provides the rest. The chain joins TRBV28 to TRBJ1-6; weak D call: TRBD1 (5 bases). CDR1 is MDHEN and CDR2 is SYDVKM in the germline V gene. This CDR3 has 15 amino acids. V gave up 3 bases and J gave up 10 bases, with 16 bases separating them. Incomplete CDR3 DNA: TGTGCCAGCAGTTTTCTTGGGACTGATGAGTCACCC. It yields the protein CASSFLGTDESP. The CDR3 in its entirety is CASSFLGTDESPLHF.

Ten or more counts support this clone. The read halts 3 residues ahead of the CDR3 end, with the missing end drawn from the germline J gene. V and J are TRBV20-1 and TRBJ1-4, with 7 bases lining up with TRBD1. The junction had 4 bases not matched to a gene; V was cut back by 1 base and J by 5 bases. CDR3 size: 14 residues. From germline, CDR1 is DFQATT and CDR2 SNEGSKA (reference sequence). Incomplete CDR3 DNA: TGCAGTGCTAGAGCGGGACAGTACAATGAAAAA. It is translated as CSARAGQYNEK. The entire CDR3 reads CSARAGQYNEKLFF.

This clone was recorded at least ten times. The junction departs from the called germline gene at one end, perhaps through a read error. The read stops 3 residues short of the end of the CDR3; the missing end is completed from the germline J gene. This chain joins TRBV7-7 and TRBJ2-5, with D possibly being TRBD1 (5 bases). This CDR3 spans 13 amino acids. The germline V gene has CDR1 SSHAT and CDR2 FNYEAQ (reference sequence). Incomplete CDR3 DNA: TGTGCTAGCAGCTTTGTCAGGGCAGAGACC. Residues: CASSFVRAET. The full CDR3 is CASSFVRAETQYF.

This clone was seen at least ten times. Sequencing ends 3 residues short of the CDR3 end; the germline J gene provides the rest. This chain connects TRBV6-1 to TRBJ2-7, with TRBD2 matching 8 bases. CDR1 and CDR2 (germline): MNHNS, SASEGT. Unmatched junction bases numbered 13, after V lost 6 bases and J lost 3 bases. The CDR3 extends over 16 amino acids. The sequenced CDR3 bases are TGTGCCAGCAGGGAACTAGGACTAGCTGATAACTACGAG. Its translation: CASRELGLADNYE. The complete CDR3 protein is CASRELGLADNYEQYF.

This clone was observed a handful of times. The CDR3 end falls 3 residues outside the read, so it is completed with the germline J gene. This chain links TRBV7-9 with TRBJ1-4, with D perhaps TRBD1 (5 bases). Germline CDR1 SEHNR, CDR2 FQNEAQ (reference sequence). Trimming cost V 5 bases and J 6 bases, with 13 bases left between them. The CDR3 totals 14 residues. CDR3 bases read: TGTGCCAGCAGCGACAGAGCTTGGGATGAAAAA. It yields the protein CASSDRAWDEK. In full, the CDR3 is CASSDRAWDEKLFF. The full variable domain, rest sourced from reference TRBV7-9 and TRBJ1-4, is DTGVSQNPRHKITKRGQNVTFRCDPISEHNRLYWYRQTLGQGPEFLTYFQNEAQLEKSRLLSDRFSAERPKGSFSTLEIQRTEQGDSAMYLCASSDRAWDEKLFFGSGTQLSVL.

Turning to this clone: The observed sequence ends 3 residues before the CDR3 terminus, with the missing tail filled in from the germline J gene. The V gene is TRBV5-1, the J gene TRBJ1-2; D gene unclear. Germline values: CDR1 SGHRS, CDR2 YFSETQ. The length of the CDR3 is 12 residues. CDR3 protein: CASSDRTDTYTF. The sequenced part of the CDR3 DNA is TGCGCCAGCAGCGACCGCACAGATACC.

Ten or more counts support this clone. The CDR3 end lies 3 residues beyond the end of the read and is filled in from the germline J gene. The chain employs TRBV20-1 and TRBJ1-1, with 12 bases matching TRBD1. The ends lost 1 base at V and 1 base at J; junction bases unmatched: 1. This CDR3 has 15 residues. Germline loops: CDR1 DFQATT, CDR2 SNEGSKA (reference sequence). CDR3 DNA, as far as it was read: TGCAGTGCTAGAGGGGACAGGGGGCGGAACACTGAA. Protein: CSARGDRGRNTE. Given in full, the CDR3 is CSARGDRGRNTEAFF.

A remark on this clone: The sequence runs out 3 residues before the end of the CDR3; the remainder is reconstructed from the germline J gene. V gene TRBV7-2 combines with J gene TRBJ2-7; 13 nucleotides agree with TRBD2. Germline CDR1 and CDR2: SGHTA and FQGNSA. Germline trimming cut 0 bases from V and 2 bases from J; bases unmatched to any gene: 4. This CDR3 has 17 amino acids. The CDR3 protein is CASSLAGLAGDPYEQYF. The sequenced part of the CDR3 DNA is TGTGCCAGCAGCTTAGCCGGACTAGCGGGAGATCCCTACGAG.

Many counts were recorded for this clone. The read ends 3 residues shy of where the CDR3 ends; the end is completed using the germline J gene. The chain recombines TRBV29-1 with TRBJ2-7; 8 bases match TRBD2. V trimming: 4 bases; J trimming: 2 bases; junction bases outside the gene matches: 1. This CDR3 region has 12 residues. The germline V gene encodes CDR1 SQVTM and CDR2 ANQGSEA. CDR3 in amino acids: CSVVAGTYEQYF. The CDR3 bases that were read are TGCAGCGTTGTAGCGGGGACCTACGAG.

This clone has ten or more counts. The DNA ends 3 residues before the CDR3 does, and the rest of the CDR3 is filled in from the germline J gene. V usage is TRBV12-3 or TRBV12-4 and J usage is TRBJ2-7; either TRBD1 or TRBD2 may fit D (7 bases each). V was pared by 6 bases and J by 6 bases, with 24 bases between. The CDR3 consists of 16 residues. CDR3 in amino acids: CASRATGQWEGGEQYF. Incomplete CDR3 DNA: TGTGCCAGCAGGGCAACGGGACAGTGGGAGGGGGGCGAG.

This clone has at least ten counts. Read data end 3 residues before the CDR3 end; the end is taken from the germline J gene. V and J are TRBV19 and TRBJ1-4, with D maybe TRBD1 (6 bases). The CDR3 has 17 amino acids. V was cut by 11 bases and J by 2 bases, with 24 bases left in between. Germline V gene data show CDR1 as LNHDA and CDR2 as SQIVND (reference sequence). The covered CDR3 bases are TGTGCCTCTCGGCCATGGGGGCTCCGAAGGACTAATGAAAAA. This sequence encodes CASRPWGLRRTNEK. The CDR3 in its entirety is CASRPWGLRRTNEKLFF.

This clone was found many times. The read ends 3 residues before the CDR3 terminus; that terminus is restored from the germline J gene. The chain couples TRBV2 to TRBJ1-1; TRBD1 matches 7 bases. CDR1 is SNHLY, CDR2 FYNNEI, per germline. Unmatched junction bases numbered 11, after V lost 6 bases and J lost 1 base. This CDR3 comprises 16 residues. CDR3 region: CASSLRGRTPNTEAFF. The CDR3 bases that were read are TGTGCCAGCAGCCTGAGGGGGCGTACCCCGAACACTGAA. Full variable domain (remainder filled in from reference TRBV2 and TRBJ1-1): EPEVTQTPSHQVTQMGQEVILRCVPISNHLYFYWYRQILGQKVEFLVSFYNNEISEKSEIFDDQFSVERPDGSNFTLKIRSTKLEDSAMYFCASSLRGRTPNTEAFFGQGTRLTVV.

In this sample, this clone turned up a few times. The missing CDR3 end, 3 residues past where the read stops, is filled in from the germline J gene. The chain is built from TRBV2 and TRBJ1-3; D is ambiguous. The CDR3 has 13 amino acids. Trimming took 4 bases from V and 4 from J, leaving 8 bases between them. CDR1 and CDR2 from the germline V gene are SNHLY and FYNNEI. Here the CDR3 reads CASSVMSGNTIYF. The covered CDR3 bases are TGTGCCAGCAGTGTAATGTCCGGAAACACC.

This clone was recorded many times. The CDR3 end lies 3 residues beyond the end of the read and is filled in from the germline J gene. The chain has TRBV29-1 and TRBJ2-3; D perhaps matches TRBD2 (6 bases). The CDR3 is made up of 13 amino acids. Germline V gene lookup returns CDR1 SQVTM and CDR2 ANQGSEA. The V end was cut by 5 bases, the J end by 4 bases, with 13 bases between. The CDR3 bases that were read are TGCAGCGTTCTGGGGGGAAGCGCAGATACG. Translating gives CSVLGGSADT. The complete CDR3 sequence is CSVLGGSADTQYF.

This clone was picked up a small number of times. The read terminates 3 residues ahead of where the CDR3 ends, so the germline J gene completes it. The chain is built from TRBV7-3 and TRBJ1-2, with unresolved D. This CDR3 contains 16 residues. CDR1 SGHTA and CDR2 FQGTGA come from the germline V gene. The CDR3 is CASSPLGSGSYNDYTF. CDR3 DNA, as far as it was read: TGTGCCAGCAGCCCTCTTGGGTCAGGCTCCTACAATGAC.

This clone came up many times. Sequencing ends 3 residues short of the CDR3 end; the germline J gene provides the rest. The gene calls are TRBV4-2 and TRBJ1-4; maybe TRBD1 (5 bases). The CDR3 consists of 17 residues. Germline V gene sequence: CDR1 LGHNA, CDR2 YNFKEQ. The sequenced CDR3 bases are TGTGCCAGCAGCCCACCGGGACTTCGCTCTGGGGCCAACGTA. Protein product: CASSPPGLRSGANV. The whole CDR3 sequence reads CASSPPGLRSGANVLFF.